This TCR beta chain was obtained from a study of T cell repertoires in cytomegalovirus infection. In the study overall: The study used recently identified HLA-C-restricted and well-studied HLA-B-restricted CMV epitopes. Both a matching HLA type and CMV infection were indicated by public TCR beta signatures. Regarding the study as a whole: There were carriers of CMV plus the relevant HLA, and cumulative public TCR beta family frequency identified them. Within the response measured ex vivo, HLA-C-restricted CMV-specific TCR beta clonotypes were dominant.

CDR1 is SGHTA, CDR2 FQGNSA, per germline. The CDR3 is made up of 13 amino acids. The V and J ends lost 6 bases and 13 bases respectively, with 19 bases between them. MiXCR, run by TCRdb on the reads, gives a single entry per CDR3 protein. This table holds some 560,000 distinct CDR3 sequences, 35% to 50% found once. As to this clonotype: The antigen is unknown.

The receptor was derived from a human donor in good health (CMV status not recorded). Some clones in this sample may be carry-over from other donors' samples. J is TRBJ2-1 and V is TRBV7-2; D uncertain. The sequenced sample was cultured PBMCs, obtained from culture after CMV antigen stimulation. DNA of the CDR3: TGTGCCAGCAGTCAACCGACCCCCAGCAGTCAGTTCTTC. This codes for CASSQPTPSSQFF. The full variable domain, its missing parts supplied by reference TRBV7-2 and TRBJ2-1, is GAGVSQSPSNKVTEKGKDVELRCDPISGHTALYWYRQSLGQGLEFLIYFQGNSAPDKSGLPSDRFSAERTGGSVSTLTIQRTQQEDSAVYLCASSQPTPSSQFFGPGTRLTVL.